The present T cell receptor beta chain was sequenced within a study of a mutant IDH1 vaccine in newly diagnosed glioma. Study context: Vaccinations were initiated 4-6 weeks following radiotherapy alone, or were given together with temozolomide cycles. Sex distribution of treated patients was about 62% male and roughly 40% female; mean age was roughly 37 years. The therapy given earlier, which was standard therapy, consisted of radiotherapy, temozolomide, or both, and most of the patients received both.

For this clone: Its antigen remains unidentified.

This table comes from immunoSEQ multiplex PCR, and its TCRdb copy is limited to in-frame clones, with some not included. The sample lists tens of thousands of clones, almost 95% occurring once. Looked up from germline, CDR1 is MNHEY and CDR2 is SMNVEV (reference sequence). V lost 7 bases and J lost 5, with 20 bases in between. The CDR3 sequence is 15 residues long. Time point indicated: week 35, safety follow-up. Doses comprised 300 ug of mutant IDH1 20-mer peptide each, plus topical imiquimod. Weeks 1, 3, 5, 7, 11, 15, 19 and 23 were when patients received their eight vaccinations. This sample comprised PBMCs, obtained from a glioma patient whose treatment included an IDH1 peptide vaccine. The clonotype was recovered from a man aged 50-59 years with glioma. The chain recombines TRBV27 with TRBJ1-1, with D maybe TRBD1 (5 bases). The CDR3 loop reads CASTTLTGVRTEAFF. In DNA form, the CDR3 reads TGTGCCAGCACCACCCTGACGGGGGTTCGAACTGAAGCTTTCTTT.